Below are 24 T cell receptor beta chains sequenced from a single sample in a study of blood T cells in healthy people across ages. A second PCR of roughly 6 to 12 cycles used a sample-barcoded 5' primer and a J-beta primer mix. TCRdb itself ran the 5' RACE reads through MiXCR, one entry per CDR3 protein. Among fewer than 900,000 distinct CDR3 sequences listed, 49% were seen once. The sample taken for sequencing was blood. These receptors originate from a woman between 55 and 75 years old in good health.

Comments on this clonotype: One end of the junction does not line up with germline, which may come from a read error. The chain joins TRBV2 to TRBJ2-3, with 10 bases fitting TRBD2. Germline V lookup: CDR1 SNHLY, CDR2 FYNNEI. This CDR3 spans 17 amino acids. Written as DNA, the CDR3 is TGCGCCAGCAGTCAGAGGCCTAGCGGGAGAAGCACAGATACGCAGTATTTT. Amino acids: CASSQRPSGRSTDTQYF.

The gene calls are TRBV20-1 and TRBJ2-7; TRBD2 matches at 14 bases. The germline CDR1 and CDR2 sequences are DFQATT and SNEGSKA (reference sequence). The CDR3 sequence is 16 residues long. Trimming removed 0 bases from V and 4 bases from J; junction bases left unmatched: 5. For the CDR3, the DNA is TGCAGTGCTAGAGATCCCGGGACTAGCGGGAGTTACGAGCAGTACTTC. It yields the protein CSARDPGTSGSYEQYF.

As for this clonotype: The germline gene is not matched at one end of the junction; a read error may be the cause. This CDR3 reads CAGSHKRGRKQGLPYNEQYF. DNA of the CDR3: TGTGCCGGCAGCCATAAAAGGGGGCGAAAGCAAGGACTACCCTACAATGAGCAGTACTTC. This chain joins TRBV9 and TRBJ2-5; TRBD1 is a possible D gene (7 bases). Germline V gene lookup returns CDR1 SGDLS and CDR2 YYNGEE. The CDR3 totals 20 residues.

The chain joins TRBV20-1 to TRBJ1-4; possible D gene TRBD1, 5 bases. V was clipped by 3 bases and J by 5 bases, with 16 bases between them. There are 15 residues in the CDR3. Germline V gene data show CDR1 as DFQATT and CDR2 as SNEGSKA (reference sequence). The DNA for the CDR3 is TGCAGTGCTAGCGGTCGGACAACGAGAAATGAAAAACTGTTTTTT. Its protein is CSASGRTTRNEKLFF.

The chain carries TRBV15 and TRBJ1-4; D gene ambiguous. Germline-derived CDR1 and CDR2 are LNHNV and YYDKDF (reference sequence). The CDR3 extends over 14 amino acids. V gave up 2 bases and J gave up 7 bases, with 11 bases separating them. The CDR3 sequence is CATSRSSIGEKLFF. The CDR3 coding sequence is TGTGCCACCAGCAGATCTTCTATTGGTGAAAAACTGTTTTTT.

The V call is TRBV7-2, the J call TRBJ1-1, with 7 bases identical to TRBD1. This CDR3 spans 16 amino acids. Losses at the gene ends were 2 bases for V and 4 bases for J; bases not matched to a gene: 10. Germline CDR1 SGHTA, CDR2 FQGNSA. The CDR3 loop is CASSLRDSKKTTEAFF. The CDR3 bases are TGTGCCAGCAGCTTAAGGGACAGTAAAAAAACCACTGAAGCTTTCTTT. Full variable domain (remainder filled in from reference TRBV7-2 and TRBJ1-1): GAGVSQSPSNKVTEKGKDVELRCDPISGHTALYWYRQSLGQGLEFLIYFQGNSAPDKSGLPSDRFSAERTGGSVSTLTIQRTQQEDSAVYLCASSLRDSKKTTEAFFGQGTRLTVV.

The CDR3 here is CASSLQQGGEQFF. CDR3 DNA sequence: TGTGCCAGCAGCTTACAACAGGGTGGGGAGCAGTTCTTC. V is TRBV7-2 and J is TRBJ2-1; D perhaps matches TRBD1 (6 bases). Germline loops: CDR1 SGHTA, CDR2 FQGNSA. V lost 2 bases and J lost 10, with 12 bases in between. This CDR3 comprises 13 residues.

This clonotype has more than one count but fewer than ten. The CDR3 is CASRKTGDYGYTF. The CDR3 DNA sequence: TGTGCCAGCAGAAAAACAGGGGACTATGGCTACACCTTC. This chain joins TRBV6-2 or TRBV6-3 and TRBJ1-2; TRBD1 agrees at 7 bases. Germline loops: CDR1 MNHEY, CDR2 SVGEGT. The length of the CDR3 is 13 residues. After removal of 6 bases from V and 3 bases from J, the junction contained 4 bases not matched to a gene.

The V gene is TRBV28, the J gene TRBJ2-7; D is possibly TRBD1 (6 bases). Trimming removed 9 bases at V and 3 bases at J, with 18 bases between. The germline V gene encodes CDR1 MDHEN and CDR2 SYDVKM. This CDR3 is 14 amino acids long. This CDR3 reads CASHTGTPLYEQYF. For the CDR3, the DNA is TGTGCCAGTCATACCGGGACACCCCTCTACGAGCAGTACTTC.

V gene TRBV7-2 combines with J gene TRBJ2-7; 13 bases fit TRBD2. The CDR3 is 18 residues long. Germline values: CDR1 SGHTA, CDR2 FQGNSA. V was pared by 5 bases and J by 0 bases, with 10 bases of the junction left unmatched. The CDR3 loop is CASSHRPGTSGTSYEQYF. DNA for the CDR3: TGTGCCAGCAGCCACAGGCCAGGGACTAGCGGGACCTCCTACGAGCAGTACTTC.

The chain carries TRBV6-2 or TRBV6-3 and TRBJ2-5; D is possibly TRBD2 (6 bases). The closer fit of TRBJ2-7 to the DNA end suggests the J call may be wrong. Germline CDR1 reads MNHEY; CDR2 reads SVGEGT. The CDR3 contains 15 residues. The CDR3 region is CASSYSTRSDYEQYF. The CDR3 DNA sequence: TGTGCCAGCAGTTACTCGACTAGATCGGACTACGAGCAGTACTTC.

The chain joins TRBV14 to TRBJ2-1; D tentatively reads TRBD1 or TRBD2 (5 bases each). The length of the CDR3 is 14 residues. CDR1 is SGHDN and CDR2 is FVKESK in the germline V gene. V lost 1 base and J 9 bases, leaving 13 bases between the germline ends. The CDR3 region has the DNA TGTGCCAGCAGCCAAGGTATCGGGGACCGTGAGCAGTTCTTC. This codes for CASSQGIGDREQFF.

This clonotype was seen more than once but under ten times. This chain uses TRBV10-3 with TRBJ2-3, with D possibly TRBD2 on 6 matching bases. This CDR3 has 14 residues. Germline loops: CDR1 ENHRY, CDR2 SYGVKD. Trimming left V 6 bases short and J 6 bases short, with 16 bases between. This CDR3 is CAISPTRLVDTQYF. The CDR3 nucleotides read TGTGCCATCAGCCCGACTAGGTTGGTTGATACGCAGTATTTT.

The chain couples TRBV5-1 to TRBJ2-4, with 7 bases lining up with TRBD2. With the DNA end fitting TRBJ2-5 better, the J assignment may be wrong. CDR3 length: 14 amino acids. CDR1 and CDR2 from the germline V gene are SGHRS and YFSETQ. CDR3 bases: TGCGCCAGTAAACGGGACTACCGGGTAGAGACCCAGTACTTC. Its translation: CASKRDYRVETQYF.

The chain carries TRBV20-1 and TRBJ2-7; 8 bases line up with TRBD1. The V gene end was trimmed by 4 bases and the J gene end by 1 base; junction bases not matched to a gene: 9. CDR1 and CDR2 (germline): DFQATT, SNEGSKA (reference sequence). The CDR3 totals 15 residues. This chain's CDR3 is CSATSRGDRSYEQYF. CDR3 nucleotide sequence: TGCAGTGCTACGAGCCGCGGGGACAGGTCCTACGAGCAGTACTTC.

This clonotype was seen a few times. The rearrangement links TRBV5-1 to TRBJ1-2; 9 bases agree with TRBD1. This CDR3 comprises 17 residues. Germline-derived CDR1 and CDR2 are SGHRS and YFSETQ. J lost 3 bases, V lost 5 bases, and 14 bases had no gene match. CDR3 in amino acids: CASSAGTGPKYDYGYTF. In nucleotides, the CDR3 is TGCGCCAGCAGTGCCGGGACAGGGCCCAAGTATGACTATGGCTACACCTTC. Full variable domain (remainder filled in from reference TRBV5-1 and TRBJ1-2): KAGVTQTPRYLIKTRGQQVTLSCSPISGHRSVSWYQQTPGQGLQFLFEYFSETQRNKGNFPGRFSGRQFSNSRSEMNVSTLELGDSALYLCASSAGTGPKYDYGYTFGSGTRLTVV.

Concerning this clonotype itself: Its ends do not fully match the called genes, so a read error is possible. The chain uses TRBV2 and TRBJ2-7, with TRBD2 identical over 7 bases. The CDR3 spans 14 residues. Germline CDR1 and CDR2: SNHLY and FYNNEI. The CDR3: CAGSEVLANYEQYF. The CDR3 nucleotides are TGTGCCGGCAGTGAAGTACTAGCGAACTACGAGCAGTACTTC.

The rearrangement uses TRBV12-3 or TRBV12-4 and TRBJ2-7; the D gene is possibly TRBD2 (6 bases). This CDR3 has 14 amino acids. The V end lost 3 bases, the J end lost 7 bases, and 16 bases lay between the germline ends. CDR3 amino acids: CASSLGTGYVEQYF. The CDR3, as DNA: TGTGCCAGCAGTTTGGGGACTGGGTATGTGGAGCAGTACTTC.

This clonotype was observed a single time. The chain uses TRBV10-3 and TRBJ1-5; D might be TRBD1 (6 bases). There are 13 residues in the CDR3. Germline CDR1 and CDR2: ENHRY and SYGVKD. The V end lost 6 bases, the J end lost 3 bases, and 9 bases lay between the germline ends. The CDR3 DNA is TGTGCCATCAGGGGGGACATCAATCAGCCCCAGCATTTT. As protein: CAIRGDINQPQHF.

The genes are TRBV2 and TRBJ2-6, with a weak D call TRBD1 (6 bases). The germline gives CDR1 SNHLY, CDR2 FYNNEI. V was shortened by 1 base and J by 6 bases, with 10 bases between the two germline ends. The CDR3 is 15 residues long. The CDR3, as DNA: TGTGCCAGCAGTGAAGTCCGGGGACAGGCCAACGTCCTGACTTTC. Its translation: CASSEVRGQANVLTF.

This clonotype was seen only a few times. The J gene is TRBJ2-1, the V gene TRBV24-1; 10 bases are shared with TRBD2. With 4 bases clipped from V and 1 base from J, the junction kept 9 bases outside the gene matches. The CDR3 contains 18 residues. In germline, CDR1 is KGHDR, CDR2 SFDVKD. In DNA form, the CDR3 reads TGTGCCACCAGTGACAGGGCTAGCGGGAGAGGTTCCTACAATGAGCAGTTCTTC. It encodes CATSDRASGRGSYNEQFF.

This chain connects TRBV7-3 to TRBJ2-3; 9 bases fit TRBD1. The ends lost 8 bases at V and 2 bases at J; junction bases unmatched: 5. CDR1 is SGHTA and CDR2 is FQGTGA in the germline V gene. CDR3 length: 14 amino acids. Here the CDR3 DNA reads TGTGCCAGCGGCACAGGGGGCCTCACAGATACGCAGTATTTT. It is translated as CASGTGGLTDTQYF. The full variable domain, rest sourced from reference TRBV7-3 and TRBJ2-3, is GAGVSQTPSNKVTEKGKYVELRCDPISGHTALYWYRQSLGQGPEFLIYFQGTGAADDSGLPNDRFFAVRPEGSVSTLKIQRTERGDSAVYLCASGTGGLTDTQYFGPGTRLTVL.

V and J are TRBV5-1 and TRBJ2-5; D ambiguous. V was cut by 3 bases and J by 1 base, with 13 bases left in between. Germline CDR1 is SGHRS and CDR2 is YFSETQ. The CDR3 totals 15 residues. CDR3 region: CASSCGPLGQETQYF. CDR3 coding DNA: TGCGCCAGCAGCTGTGGCCCGTTGGGCCAAGAGACCCAGTACTTC.

The genes are TRBV9 and TRBJ1-2; D is unresolved. This CDR3 spans 13 amino acids. Trimming took 0 bases from V and 4 from J, leaving 7 bases between them. Germline assignment: CDR1 SGDLS and CDR2 YYNGEE. CDR3 nucleotides: TGTGCCAGCAGCGTAGAGGGTATCTATGGCTACACCTTC. It codes for CASSVEGIYGYTF.